This T cell receptor beta chain derives from a study of response to subunit inactivated influenza vaccine. This clonotype has a handful of counts. One entry per CDR3 protein results from TCRdb running MiXCR on the RT-PCR reads. Here the sample spans a few hundred thousand distinct CDR3 sequences, 12% being singletons. Trimming at V came to 4 bases and at J to 3 bases, leaving 10 bases not matched to a gene. The CDR3 is 16 amino acids. Germline V CDR1 and CDR2: MDHEN, SYDVKM. The clonotype comes from a man aged 50 to 59 who received an inactivated influenza vaccine. The chain has TRBV28 and TRBJ2-3; 7 bases line up with TRBD2. The specimen was non-naive T cells sorted from PBMCs, collected roughly 15 days before vaccination. As DNA, the CDR3 is TGTGCCAGCAGTTCCAGACTAGCTAGTTGGACAGATACGCAGTATTTT. This sequence encodes CASSSRLASWTDTQYF.